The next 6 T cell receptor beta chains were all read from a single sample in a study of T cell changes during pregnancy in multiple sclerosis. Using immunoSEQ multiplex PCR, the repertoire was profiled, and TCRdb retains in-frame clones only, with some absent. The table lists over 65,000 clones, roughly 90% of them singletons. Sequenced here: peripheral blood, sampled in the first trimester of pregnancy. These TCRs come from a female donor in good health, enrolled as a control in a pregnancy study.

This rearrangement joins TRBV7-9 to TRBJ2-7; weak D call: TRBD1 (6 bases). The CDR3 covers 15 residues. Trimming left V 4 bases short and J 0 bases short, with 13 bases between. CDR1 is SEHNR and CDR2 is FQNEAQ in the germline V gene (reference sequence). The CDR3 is CASSSTDRNSYEQYF. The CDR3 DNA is TGTGCCAGCAGCTCAACGGACAGAAACTCCTACGAGCAGTACTTC.

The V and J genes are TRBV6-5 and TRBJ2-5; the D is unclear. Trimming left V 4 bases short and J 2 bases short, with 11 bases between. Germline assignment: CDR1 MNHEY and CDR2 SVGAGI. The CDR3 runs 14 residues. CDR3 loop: CASSLGWAQETQYF. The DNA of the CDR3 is TGTGCCAGCAGTTTGGGCTGGGCACAAGAGACCCAGTACTTC.

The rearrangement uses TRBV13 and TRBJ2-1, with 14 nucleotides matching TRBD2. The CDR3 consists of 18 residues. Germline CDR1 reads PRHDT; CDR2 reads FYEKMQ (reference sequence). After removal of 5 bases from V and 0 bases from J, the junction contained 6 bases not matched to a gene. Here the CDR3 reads CASSPRTSGGNSYNEQFF. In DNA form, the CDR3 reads TGTGCCAGCAGCCCCCGGACTAGCGGGGGGAACTCCTACAATGAGCAGTTCTTC. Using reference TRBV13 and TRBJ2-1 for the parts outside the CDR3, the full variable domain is AAGVIQSPRHLIKEKRETATLKCYPIPRHDTVYWYQQGPGQDPQFLISFYEKMQSDKGSIPDRFSAQQFSDYHSELNMSSLELGDSALYFCASSPRTSGGNSYNEQFFGPGTRLTVL.

The CDR3 protein is CASRRGSKETQYF. Here the CDR3 DNA reads TGTGCCAGTAGACGGGGGTCCAAAGAGACCCAGTACTTC. J is TRBJ2-5 and V is TRBV19; a possible D gene is TRBD2 (6 bases). The CDR3 covers 13 residues. The germline CDR1 and CDR2 sequences are LNHDA and SQIVND (reference sequence). Trimming pared 6 bases from V and 3 bases from J, leaving 11 bases between.

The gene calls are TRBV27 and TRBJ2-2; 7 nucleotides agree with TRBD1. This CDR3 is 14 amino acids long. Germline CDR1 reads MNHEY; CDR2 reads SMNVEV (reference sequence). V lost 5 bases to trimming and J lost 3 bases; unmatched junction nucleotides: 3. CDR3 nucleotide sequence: TGTGCCAGCAGTATAGACAGGGACACCGGGGAGCTGTTTTTT. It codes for CASSIDRDTGELFF.

CDR3 DNA: TGTGCCAGCGCGAAACTAGCGGGGGGGTCTCATCAGGAGTTCTTC. Translating gives CASAKLAGGSHQEFF. This chain uses TRBV6-5 with TRBJ2-1, with 13 bases lining up with TRBD2. V gave up 8 bases and J gave up 14 bases; unmatched junction bases: 15. The CDR3 runs to 15 residues. Looked up from germline, CDR1 is MNHEY and CDR2 is SVGAGI.